These 21 T cell receptor beta chains were all obtained from the same sample, sequenced in a study of T-cell memory formation after mild COVID-19. MiXCR, run by TCRdb on the 5' RACE reads, gives a single entry per CDR3 protein. The sample lists under 600,000 distinct CDR3 sequences; about a fifth were seen once. The specimen sequenced was PBMCs or a T cell subset sorted from them (not recorded which). These receptors came from an adult woman who had mild COVID-19 (a few samples of this study predate the infection). Cell type and time point are not known.

In this sample, this clonotype turned up a few times. The V and J genes are TRBV24-1 and TRBJ2-1, with 10 bases fitting TRBD2. This CDR3 has 16 amino acids. With V trimmed by 4 bases and J by 0 bases, 2 bases remained unmatched. Germline lookup yields CDR1 KGHDR and CDR2 SFDVKD. In DNA form, the CDR3 reads TGTGCCACCAGTGAACCTAGCGGGAGCTCCTACAATGAGCAGTTCTTC. As protein: CATSEPSGSSYNEQFF.

J is TRBJ2-1 and V is TRBV14; 11 positions match TRBD2. Per the germline V gene, CDR1 is SGHDN and CDR2 is FVKESK. V was pared by 0 bases and J by 12 bases, with 10 bases of the junction left unmatched. The CDR3 extends over 16 amino acids. This CDR3 reads CASSQDRLAGGVVQFF. The DNA of the CDR3 is TGTGCCAGCAGCCAAGATCGCCTAGCGGGGGGTGTGGTGCAGTTCTTC.

A few counts support this clonotype. V gene TRBV7-9 combines with J gene TRBJ2-7; D assignment may be TRBD1 or TRBD2 (5 bases each). The CDR3 contains 14 residues. V was clipped by 4 bases and J by 2 bases, with 12 bases between them. Germline V gene data show CDR1 as SEHNR and CDR2 as FQNEAQ (reference sequence). CDR3 in DNA: TGTGCCAGCAGCTCCGGGACCTTCACCTACGAGCAGTACTTC. Translation gives CASSSGTFTYEQYF.

The chain links TRBV7-2 to TRBJ2-2, with TRBD1 matching over 7 bases. Germline values: CDR1 SGHTA, CDR2 FQGNSA. V dropped 1 base and J dropped 4; count of bases not matched to a gene: 0. The CDR3 loop spans 14 amino acids. The DNA for the CDR3 is TGTGCCAGCAGCTTAGAGGGGGCCACCGGGGAGCTGTTTTTT. This translates into CASSLEGATGELFF. Looking up the rest from reference TRBV7-2 and TRBJ2-2 gives the full variable domain: GAGVSQSPSNKVTEKGKDVELRCDPISGHTALYWYRQSLGQGLEFLIYFQGNSAPDKSGLPSDRFSAERTGGSVSTLTIQRTQQEDSAVYLCASSLEGATGELFFGEGSRLTVL.

The rearrangement links TRBV6-6 to TRBJ2-7; D may be TRBD2 (5 bases). Germline V lookup: CDR1 MNHNY, CDR2 SVGAGI (reference sequence). The CDR3 contains 13 residues. Trimming pared 8 bases from V and 0 bases from J, leaving 11 bases between. The CDR3, as DNA: TGTGCCAGCCTCGGACTCAACTCCTACGAGCAGTACTTC. Its translation is CASLGLNSYEQYF.

This clonotype was seen repeatedly, ten times or more. The V call is TRBV30, the J call TRBJ2-3; D possibly corresponds to TRBD1 (6 bases). Trimming removed 2 bases from V and 4 bases from J, with 7 bases in between. The V gene's germline CDR1 is GTSNPN and CDR2 SVGIG (reference sequence). The CDR3 length is 12 residues. In DNA form, the CDR3 reads TGTGCCTGGAGTCCAGGGGCAGATACGCAGTATTTT. Residues: CAWSPGADTQYF.

The chain uses TRBV7-9 and TRBJ2-1; 12 nucleotides line up with TRBD2. CDR1 is SEHNR and CDR2 is FQNEAQ in the germline V gene (reference sequence). The ends lost 7 bases at V and 4 bases at J; junction bases unmatched: 5. The CDR3 has 15 residues. DNA of the CDR3: TGTGCCAGCATAAGGACTAGCGGGGCTTACAATGAGCAGTTCTTC. This sequence encodes CASIRTSGAYNEQFF. Variable domain in full (rest from reference TRBV7-9 and TRBJ2-1): DTGVSQNPRHKITKRGQNVTFRCDPISEHNRLYWYRQTLGQGPEFLTYFQNEAQLEKSRLLSDRFSAERPKGSFSTLEIQRTEQGDSAMYLCASIRTSGAYNEQFFGPGTRLTVL.

The genes are TRBV6-1 and TRBJ1-1; D unclear. CDR3 size: 12 residues. CDR1 MNHNS and CDR2 SASEGT come from the germline V gene. V lost 4 bases to trimming and J lost 4 bases, with 7 bases between them. CDR3 DNA sequence: TGTGCCAGCAGTGCATACAGCACTGAAGCTTTCTTT. Translation gives CASSAYSTEAFF.

This clonotype was detected only a few times. The rearrangement uses TRBV12-3 or TRBV12-4 and TRBJ2-1; TRBD2 agrees at 12 bases. The J segment lost 5 bases and the V segment lost 8 bases, leaving 10 bases of the junction unmatched. The CDR3 is 16 amino acids. CDR3 sequence: CASGRLAGVVHNEQFF. CDR3 coding DNA: TGTGCCAGCGGACGACTAGCGGGAGTTGTCCACAATGAGCAGTTCTTC.

Only a few counts were recorded for this clonotype. This sequence joins TRBV12-3 or TRBV12-4 and TRBJ2-5; D not resolved. Trimming removed 3 bases from V and 4 bases from J, with 21 bases in between. CDR3 length: 17 amino acids. The CDR3 is CASSFGRMKKDGETQYF. CDR3 in DNA: TGTGCCAGCAGTTTCGGACGGATGAAGAAGGATGGAGAGACCCAGTACTTC.

Only a few counts were recorded for this clonotype. The chain couples TRBV12-3 or TRBV12-4 to TRBJ2-3; 10 nucleotides align to TRBD2. After removal of 6 bases from V and 5 bases from J, the junction contained 8 bases not matched to a gene. The CDR3 has 15 amino acids. The CDR3 sequence is CASRPGAGGQDTQYF. In nucleotides, the CDR3 is TGTGCCAGCAGACCCGGAGCGGGGGGGCAAGATACGCAGTATTTT.

This clonotype was counted a single time. The chain employs TRBV5-1 and TRBJ2-5; 10 bases align to TRBD1. The V segment lost 3 bases and the J segment 2 bases; nucleotides outside the gene matches: 7. The CDR3 totals 16 residues. Germline V lookup: CDR1 SGHRS, CDR2 YFSETQ. Written as DNA, the CDR3 is TGCGCCAGCAGCTACGGGACAGGGGCTATACAAGAGACCCAGTACTTC. Protein product: CASSYGTGAIQETQYF.

The sample holds a few counts of this clonotype. V is TRBV12-3 or TRBV12-4 and J is TRBJ2-2; D remains ambiguous. V was pared by 1 base and J by 8 bases, with 5 bases between. The CDR3 covers 12 residues. For the CDR3, the DNA is TGTGCCAGCAGTTTAGTTGGGGGGGAGCTGTTTTTT. Its translation is CASSLVGGELFF.

The genes are TRBV6-6 and TRBJ1-3, with 8 bases that match TRBD1. V lost 6 bases to trimming and J lost 4 bases; unmatched junction nucleotides: 11. Germline CDR1 is MNHNY and CDR2 is SVGAGI (reference sequence). The CDR3 covers 16 residues. The CDR3 DNA follows: TGTGCCAGCAGCCATCACACAGGGGGAGGCGGAAACACCATATATTTT. Translation: CASSHHTGGGGNTIYF.

This clonotype was detected only a few times. This sequence joins TRBV29-1 and TRBJ2-7; D possibly uses TRBD1 or TRBD2 (5 bases each). The CDR3 covers 12 residues. The germline CDR1 and CDR2 sequences are SQVTM and ANQGSEA. Between the trimmed V and J ends, which lost 7 bases and 0 bases, there was a span of 10 bases. CDR3 residues: CSAGGDSYEQYF. CDR3 coding DNA: TGCAGCGCTGGGGGTGACTCCTACGAGCAGTACTTC.

This clonotype was found a few times. Relative to the germline gene, one junction end is altered; a read error may explain this. The chain recombines TRBV6-5 with TRBJ2-2, with 8 nucleotides matching TRBD2. The CDR3 contains 15 residues. Germline lookup yields CDR1 MNHEY and CDR2 SVGAGI. The CDR3 loop reads CASSYTSGNTGELFF. CDR3 bases: TGTGCCAGCAGTTATACTAGCGGAAACACTGGGGAGCTGTTTTTT.

This clonotype has more than one count but fewer than ten. The chain recombines TRBV7-2 with TRBJ2-7; D unclear. Trimming stripped 0 bases from V and 5 bases from J, with 14 bases between. Germline assignment: CDR1 SGHTA and CDR2 FQGNSA. The CDR3 covers 15 residues. The CDR3 region is CASSLARTRSHEQYF. CDR3 nucleotides: TGTGCCAGCAGCTTAGCCAGGACGAGGTCCCACGAGCAGTACTTC.

CDR3 sequence reads: CASRRIGSYEQYF. The CDR3 DNA sequence: TGTGCCAGCAGACGGATAGGCTCCTACGAGCAGTACTTC. The chain links TRBV2 to TRBJ2-7; D is ambiguous. CDR3 size: 13 residues. Trimming took 6 bases from V and 0 from J, leaving 9 bases between them. Looked up from germline, CDR1 is SNHLY and CDR2 is FYNNEI. The whole variable domain, remainder taken from reference TRBV2 and TRBJ2-7, is EPEVTQTPSHQVTQMGQEVILRCVPISNHLYFYWYRQILGQKVEFLVSFYNNEISEKSEIFDDQFSVERPDGSNFTLKIRSTKLEDSAMYFCASRRIGSYEQYFGPGTRLTVT.

This sequence joins TRBV11-2 and TRBJ2-7, with 13 bases identical to TRBD2. Germline V gene data show CDR1 as SGHAT and CDR2 as FQNNGV. This CDR3 is built from 15 residues. V shed 1 base and J 5 bases; nucleotides not matched to a gene: 2. The CDR3 is CASSLGGTSGDEQYF. The DNA of the CDR3 is TGTGCCAGCAGCTTAGGAGGGACTAGCGGGGACGAGCAGTACTTC.

This clonotype was observed at least ten times. The gene calls are TRBV15 and TRBJ2-3; D ambiguous. The CDR3 has 13 amino acids. CDR1 is LNHNV and CDR2 is YYDKDF in the germline V gene (reference sequence). V was trimmed by 1 base and J by 1 base, leaving 3 bases between them. CDR3 amino acids: CATSRGRTDTQYF. The CDR3 DNA is TGTGCCACCAGCAGAGGACGCACAGATACGCAGTATTTT.

The V and J genes are TRBV7-2 and TRBJ2-5; 11 bases map to TRBD2. This CDR3 region has 17 residues. CDR1 is SGHTA and CDR2 is FQGNSA in the germline V gene. The junction had 8 bases not matched to a gene; V was cut back by 0 bases and J by 5 bases. The CDR3 DNA follows: TGTGCCAGCAGCTTAGCTAGCGGGAGGGGAAGTCGTGAGACCCAGTACTTC. This encodes CASSLASGRGSRETQYF.